The sequence of this T cell receptor beta chain was determined in a study of CD8+CD57+ T cells in acquired aplastic anemia. Across the whole study: Sorting CD4+ and CD8+ cells gave DNA averaging about 3.1 ug. Study results and caveats: A set of twenty-nine CD8+ CDR3 sequences was shared between patients and controls, and these sequences appeared highly expressed in patients.

Genomic DNA provided the template from which TCR beta VDJ and CDR3 profiles were obtained. MiXCR, run by TCRdb on the reads, gives a single entry per CDR3 protein. The sample lists 40,000 or so distinct CDR3 sequences, 75% to 85% seen once, with 22% in the top ten. As regards this clonotype: Its antigen is still unknown.

This clonotype was obtained from a human donor in good health, serving as a control. Input material: sorted CD4+, CD8+, or CD8+CD57+ T cells (not recorded which) from PBMCs.

CDR3 nucleotides: TGTGCCAGCAGTGAAGCCCTCCGGAGAAACACTGAAGCTTTCTTT. Amino acids: CASSEALRRNTEAFF. V gene TRBV2 combines with J gene TRBJ1-1; D remains ambiguous. The CDR3 loop spans 15 amino acids. CDR1 SNHLY and CDR2 FYNNEI come from the germline V gene. With 0 bases removed from V and 2 bases from J, the gap between germline ends came to 10 bases.